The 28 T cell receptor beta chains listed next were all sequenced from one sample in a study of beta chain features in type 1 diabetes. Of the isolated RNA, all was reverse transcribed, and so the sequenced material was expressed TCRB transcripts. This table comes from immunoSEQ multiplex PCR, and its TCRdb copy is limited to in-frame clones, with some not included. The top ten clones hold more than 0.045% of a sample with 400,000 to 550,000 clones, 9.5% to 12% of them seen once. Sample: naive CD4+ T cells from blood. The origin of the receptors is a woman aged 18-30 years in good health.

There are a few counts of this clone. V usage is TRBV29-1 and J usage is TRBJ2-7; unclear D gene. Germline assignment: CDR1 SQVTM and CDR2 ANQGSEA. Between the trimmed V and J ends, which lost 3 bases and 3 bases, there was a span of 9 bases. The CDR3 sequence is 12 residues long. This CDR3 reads CSVDGNNYEQYF. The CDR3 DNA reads TGCAGCGTTGATGGCAACAACTACGAGCAGTACTTC.

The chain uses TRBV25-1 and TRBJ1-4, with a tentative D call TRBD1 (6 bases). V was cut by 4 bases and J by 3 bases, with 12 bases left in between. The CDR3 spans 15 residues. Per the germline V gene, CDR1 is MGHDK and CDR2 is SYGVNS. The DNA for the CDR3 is TGTGCCAGCAGTGCCCACAGGGAGGCTAATGAAAAACTGTTTTTT. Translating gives CASSAHREANEKLFF.

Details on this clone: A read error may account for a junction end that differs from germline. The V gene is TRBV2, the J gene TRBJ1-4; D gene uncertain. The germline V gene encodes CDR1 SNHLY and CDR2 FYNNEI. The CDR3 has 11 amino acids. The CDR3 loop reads CASSEAYTAQF. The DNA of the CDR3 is TGTGCCAGCAGTGAAGCGTATACAGCTCAATTT.

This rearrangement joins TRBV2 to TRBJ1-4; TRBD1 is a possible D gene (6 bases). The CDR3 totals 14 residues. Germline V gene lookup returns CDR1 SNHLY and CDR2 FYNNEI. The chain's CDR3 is CAGGGGDHGEKLFF. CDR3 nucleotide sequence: TGTGCAGGGGGAGGTGGTGATCATGGTGAAAAACTGTTTTTT.

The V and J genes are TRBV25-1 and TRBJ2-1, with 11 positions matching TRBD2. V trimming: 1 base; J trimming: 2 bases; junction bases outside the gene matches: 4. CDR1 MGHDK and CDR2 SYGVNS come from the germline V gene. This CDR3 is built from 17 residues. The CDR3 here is CASSESLAGGPYNEQFF. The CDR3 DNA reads TGTGCCAGCAGTGAATCCCTAGCGGGGGGTCCCTACAATGAGCAGTTCTTC. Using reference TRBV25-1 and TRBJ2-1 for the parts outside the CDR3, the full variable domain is EADIYQTPRYLVIGTGKKITLECSQTMGHDKMYWYQQDPGMELHLIHYSYGVNSTEKGDLSSESTVSRIRTEHFPLTLESARPSHTSQYLCASSESLAGGPYNEQFFGPGTRLTVL.

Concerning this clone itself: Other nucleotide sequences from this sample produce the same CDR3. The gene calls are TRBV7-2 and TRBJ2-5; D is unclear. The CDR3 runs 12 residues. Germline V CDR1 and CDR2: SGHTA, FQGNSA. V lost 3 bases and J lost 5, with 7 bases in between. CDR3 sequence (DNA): TGTGCCAGCAGCTTCCCCGGGGAGACCCAGTACTTC. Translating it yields CASSFPGETQYF.

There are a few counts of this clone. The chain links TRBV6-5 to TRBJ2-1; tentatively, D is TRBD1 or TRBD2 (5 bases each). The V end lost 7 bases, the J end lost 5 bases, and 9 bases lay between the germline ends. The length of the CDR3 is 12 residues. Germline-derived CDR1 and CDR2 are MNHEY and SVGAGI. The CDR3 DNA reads TGTGCCAGCAAGGGGACGAACAATGAGCAGTTCTTC. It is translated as CASKGTNNEQFF.

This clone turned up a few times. The CDR3 here is CASSLRENEQFF. The CDR3, as DNA: TGTGCCAGCAGCTTAAGGGAGAATGAGCAGTTCTTC. The J gene is TRBJ2-1, the V gene TRBV7-9; a weak D match, TRBD2 (5 bases). CDR1 is SEHNR, CDR2 FQNEAQ, per germline (reference sequence). The length of the CDR3 is 12 residues. The V and J ends lost 2 bases and 7 bases respectively, with 6 bases between them.

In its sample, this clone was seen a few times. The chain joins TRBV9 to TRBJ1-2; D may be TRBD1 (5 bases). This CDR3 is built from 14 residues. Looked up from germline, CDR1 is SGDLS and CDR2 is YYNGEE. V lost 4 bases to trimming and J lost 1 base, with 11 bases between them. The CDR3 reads CASSRRDSNYGYTF. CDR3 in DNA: TGTGCCAGCAGCCGCCGCGACAGTAACTATGGCTACACCTTC.

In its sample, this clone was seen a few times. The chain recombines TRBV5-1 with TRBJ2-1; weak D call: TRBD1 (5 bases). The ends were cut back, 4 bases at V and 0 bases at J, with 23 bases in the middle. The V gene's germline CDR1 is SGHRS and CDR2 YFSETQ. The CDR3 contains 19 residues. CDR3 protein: CASSIRPAGALSSYNEQFF. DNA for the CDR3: TGCGCCAGCAGCATCCGACCTGCTGGGGCTTTGAGCTCCTACAATGAGCAGTTCTTC.

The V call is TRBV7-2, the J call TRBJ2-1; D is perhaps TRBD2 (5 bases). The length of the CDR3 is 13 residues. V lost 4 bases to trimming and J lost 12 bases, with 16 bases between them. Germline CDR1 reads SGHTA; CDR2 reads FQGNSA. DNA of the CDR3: TGTGCCAGCAGCTCTACCCCCTGGGAGAGGCAGTTCTTC. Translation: CASSSTPWERQFF. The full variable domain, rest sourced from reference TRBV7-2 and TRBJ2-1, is GAGVSQSPSNKVTEKGKDVELRCDPISGHTALYWYRQSLGQGLEFLIYFQGNSAPDKSGLPSDRFSAERTGGSVSTLTIQRTQQEDSAVYLCASSSTPWERQFFGPGTRLTVL.

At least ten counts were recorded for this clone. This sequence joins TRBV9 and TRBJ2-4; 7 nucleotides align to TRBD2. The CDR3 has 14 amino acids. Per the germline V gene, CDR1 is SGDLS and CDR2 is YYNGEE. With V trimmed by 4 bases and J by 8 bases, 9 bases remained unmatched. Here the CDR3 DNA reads TGTGCCAGCAGCTTCAGGACTAGAGATGACATTCAGTACTTC. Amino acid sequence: CASSFRTRDDIQYF. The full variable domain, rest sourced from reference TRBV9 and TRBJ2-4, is DSGVTQTPKHLITATGQRVTLRCSPRSGDLSVYWYQQSLDQGLQFLIQYYNGEERAKGNILERFSAQQFPDLHSELNLSSLELGDSALYFCASSFRTRDDIQYFGAGTRLSVL.

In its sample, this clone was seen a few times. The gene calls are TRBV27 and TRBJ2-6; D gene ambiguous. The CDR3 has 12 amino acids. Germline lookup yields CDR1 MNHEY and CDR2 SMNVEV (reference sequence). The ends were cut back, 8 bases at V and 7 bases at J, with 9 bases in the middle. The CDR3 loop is CASRGGANVLTF. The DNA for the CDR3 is TGTGCCAGCCGCGGTGGAGCCAACGTCCTGACTTTC.

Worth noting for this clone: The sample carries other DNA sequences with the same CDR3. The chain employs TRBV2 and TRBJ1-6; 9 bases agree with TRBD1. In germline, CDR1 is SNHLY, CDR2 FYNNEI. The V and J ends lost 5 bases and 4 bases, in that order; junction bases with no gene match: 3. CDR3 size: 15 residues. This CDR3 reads CASSPGQGYNSPLHF. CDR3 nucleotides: TGTGCCAGCAGTCCCGGACAGGGGTATAATTCACCCCTCCACTTT.

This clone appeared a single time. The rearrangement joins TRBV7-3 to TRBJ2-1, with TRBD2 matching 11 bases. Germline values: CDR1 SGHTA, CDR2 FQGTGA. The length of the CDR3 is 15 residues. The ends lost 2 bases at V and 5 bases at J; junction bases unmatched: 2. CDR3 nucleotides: TGTGCCAGCAGCTTACTAGCGGGGGGCAACAATGAGCAGTTCTTC. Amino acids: CASSLLAGGNNEQFF.

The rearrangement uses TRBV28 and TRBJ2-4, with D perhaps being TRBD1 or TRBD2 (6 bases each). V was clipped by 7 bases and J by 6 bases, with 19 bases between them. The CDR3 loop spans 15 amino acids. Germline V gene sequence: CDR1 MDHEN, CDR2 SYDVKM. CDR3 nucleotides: TGTGCCAGCACCGACACGGGGGCCCGGGGAAACATTCAGTACTTC. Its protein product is CASTDTGARGNIQYF.

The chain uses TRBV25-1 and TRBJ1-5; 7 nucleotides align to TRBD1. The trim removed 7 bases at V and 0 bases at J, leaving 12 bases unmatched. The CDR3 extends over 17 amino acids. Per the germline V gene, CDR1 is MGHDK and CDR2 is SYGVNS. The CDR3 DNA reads TGTGCCAGCAACCCCGCCGACAGGGTCAATAGCAATCAGCCCCAGCATTTT. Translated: CASNPADRVNSNQPQHF.

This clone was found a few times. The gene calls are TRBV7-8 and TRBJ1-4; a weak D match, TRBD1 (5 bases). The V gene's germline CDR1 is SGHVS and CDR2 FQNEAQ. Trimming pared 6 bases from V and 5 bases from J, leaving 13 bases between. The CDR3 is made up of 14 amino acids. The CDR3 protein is CASRAGTGNEKLFF. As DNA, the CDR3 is TGTGCCAGCAGAGCCGGGACGGGGAATGAAAAACTGTTTTTT.

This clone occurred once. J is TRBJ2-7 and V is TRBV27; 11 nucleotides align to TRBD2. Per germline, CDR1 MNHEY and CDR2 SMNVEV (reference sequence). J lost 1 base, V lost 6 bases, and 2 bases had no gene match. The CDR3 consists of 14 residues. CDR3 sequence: CASRRLAGSYEQYF. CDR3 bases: TGTGCCAGCAGGAGACTAGCGGGATCCTACGAGCAGTACTTC.

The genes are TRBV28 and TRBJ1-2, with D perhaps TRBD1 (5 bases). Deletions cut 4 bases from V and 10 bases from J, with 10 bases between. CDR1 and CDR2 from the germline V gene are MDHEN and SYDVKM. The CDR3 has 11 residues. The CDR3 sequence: CASSSGATYTF. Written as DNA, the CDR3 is TGTGCCAGCAGTTCCGGGGCTACCTACACCTTC.

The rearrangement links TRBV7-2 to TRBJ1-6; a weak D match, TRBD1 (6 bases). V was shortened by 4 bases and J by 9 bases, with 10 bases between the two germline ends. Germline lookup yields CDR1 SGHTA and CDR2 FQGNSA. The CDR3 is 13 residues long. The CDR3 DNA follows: TGTGCCAGCAGCTCGAGGACAGTTTCACCCCTCCACTTT. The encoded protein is CASSSRTVSPLHF.

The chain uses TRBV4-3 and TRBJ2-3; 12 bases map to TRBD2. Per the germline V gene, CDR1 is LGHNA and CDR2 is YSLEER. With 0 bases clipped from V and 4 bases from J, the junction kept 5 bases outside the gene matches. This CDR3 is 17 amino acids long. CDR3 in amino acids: CASSQDRLAGVADTQYF. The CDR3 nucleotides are TGCGCCAGCAGCCAAGATCGACTAGCGGGAGTGGCAGATACGCAGTATTTT.

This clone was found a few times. CDR3 bases: TGCGCCAGCAGCATATTTACCGGGGAGCTGTTTTTT. Amino acid sequence: CASSIFTGELFF. The chain couples TRBV5-1 to TRBJ2-2, with D hard to call. Germline CDR1 and CDR2: SGHRS and YFSETQ. V was clipped by 4 bases and J by 5 bases, with 6 bases between them. The CDR3 has 12 amino acids.

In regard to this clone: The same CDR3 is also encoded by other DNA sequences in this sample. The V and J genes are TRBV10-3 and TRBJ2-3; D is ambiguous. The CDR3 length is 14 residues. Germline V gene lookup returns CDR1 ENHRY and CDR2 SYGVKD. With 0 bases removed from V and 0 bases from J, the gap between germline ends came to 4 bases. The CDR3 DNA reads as TGTGCCATCAGTGAGTCGCTTAGCACAGATACGCAGTATTTT. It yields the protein CAISESLSTDTQYF.

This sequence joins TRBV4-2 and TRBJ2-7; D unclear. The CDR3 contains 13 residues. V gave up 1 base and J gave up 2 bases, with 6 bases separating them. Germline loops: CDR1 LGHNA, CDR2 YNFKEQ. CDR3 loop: CASSQVGPYEQYF. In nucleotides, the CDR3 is TGTGCCAGCAGCCAAGTTGGACCCTACGAGCAGTACTTC.

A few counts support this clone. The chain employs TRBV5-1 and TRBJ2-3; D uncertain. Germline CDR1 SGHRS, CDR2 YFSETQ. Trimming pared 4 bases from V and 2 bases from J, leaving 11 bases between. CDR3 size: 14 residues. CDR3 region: CASSQGPTTDTQYF. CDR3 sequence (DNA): TGCGCCAGCAGCCAAGGACCAACCACAGATACGCAGTATTTT.

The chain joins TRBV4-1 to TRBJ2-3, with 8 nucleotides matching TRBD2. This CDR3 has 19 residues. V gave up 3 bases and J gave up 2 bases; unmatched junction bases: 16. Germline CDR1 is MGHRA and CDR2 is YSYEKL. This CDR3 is CASSQRTGTRGTSTDTQYF. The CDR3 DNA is TGCGCCAGCAGCCAGCGTACCGGGACTAGGGGGACTTCCACAGATACGCAGTATTTT.

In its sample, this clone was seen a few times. The CDR3 coding sequence is TGCGCCAGCAGCCCAGACCACCCCACAGATACGCAGTATTTT. It is translated as CASSPDHPTDTQYF. The V call is TRBV5-1, the J call TRBJ2-3; no definite D call. Germline CDR1 SGHRS, CDR2 YFSETQ. This CDR3 spans 14 amino acids. V gave up 4 bases and J gave up 2 bases, with 11 bases separating them.